The clone carrying this T cell receptor (beta chain) has only a few counts. The antigen remains unidentified. The data originate from a study of T-cell reconstitution after alpha-beta-depleted transplantation in children. The study, taken as a whole, reports: Some patients' high day-60 TCRbeta diversity was attributed to recipient cells surviving conditioning. Reports say that about two months after transplant, the alpha-beta T cells came out of several hundred graft clones that had expanded. Newly produced T cells mostly accounted for T-cell counts and diversity one year post-transplant.

Preparation of the TCRbeta library was carried out with unique molecular identifiers. Each CDR3 protein gets one entry after TCRdb re-called the PCR reads with MiXCR. The sample has 800,000 to 1,000,000 distinct CDR3 sequences; about 30% are singletons. V was pared by 5 bases and J by 2 bases, with 8 bases of the junction left unmatched. This CDR3 is built from 15 residues. The source of this sequence is a boy younger than two who had a stem cell transplant for SCID, so the T cells may come from the graft donor. The sample was PBMCs, mostly from graft donor cells, taken 360 days after TCRalphabeta/CD19-depleted stem cell transplant. The chain employs TRBV12-3 or TRBV12-4 and TRBJ2-5, with 7 bases fitting TRBD1. Here the CDR3 DNA reads TGTGCCAGCAGTATCTCGACAGGGAATCAAGAGACCCAGTACTTC. It specifies CASSISTGNQETQYF.